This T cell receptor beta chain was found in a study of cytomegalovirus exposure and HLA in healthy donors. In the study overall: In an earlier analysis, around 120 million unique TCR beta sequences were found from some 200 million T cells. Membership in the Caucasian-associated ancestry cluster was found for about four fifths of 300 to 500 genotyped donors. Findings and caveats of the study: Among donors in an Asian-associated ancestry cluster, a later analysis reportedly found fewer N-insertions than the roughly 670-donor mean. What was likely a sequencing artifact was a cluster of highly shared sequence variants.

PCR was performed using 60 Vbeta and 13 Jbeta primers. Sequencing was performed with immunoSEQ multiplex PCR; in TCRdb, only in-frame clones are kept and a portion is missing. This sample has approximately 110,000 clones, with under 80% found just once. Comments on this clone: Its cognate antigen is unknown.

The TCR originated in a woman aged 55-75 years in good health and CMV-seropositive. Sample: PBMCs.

CDR3 nucleotide sequence: TGTGCCAGCAGTGAAGAAGGCGCGGGGGTTTCCTACAATGAGCAGTTCTTC. Translation: CASSEEGAGVSYNEQFF. The chain joins TRBV2 to TRBJ2-1, with 7 bases matching TRBD2. The CDR3 has 17 residues. The V and J ends lost 1 base and 1 base, in that order; junction bases with no gene match: 7. Germline V gene data show CDR1 as SNHLY and CDR2 as FYNNEI.